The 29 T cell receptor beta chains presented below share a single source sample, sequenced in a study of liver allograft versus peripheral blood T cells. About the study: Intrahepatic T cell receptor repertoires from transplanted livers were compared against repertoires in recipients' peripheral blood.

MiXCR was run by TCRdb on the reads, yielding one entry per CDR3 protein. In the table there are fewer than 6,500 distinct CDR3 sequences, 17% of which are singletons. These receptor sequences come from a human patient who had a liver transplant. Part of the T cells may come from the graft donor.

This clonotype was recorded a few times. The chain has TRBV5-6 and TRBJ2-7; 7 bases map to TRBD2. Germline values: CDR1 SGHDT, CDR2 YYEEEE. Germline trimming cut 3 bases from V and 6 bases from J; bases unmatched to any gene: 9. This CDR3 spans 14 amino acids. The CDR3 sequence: CASSSQPGGPEQYF. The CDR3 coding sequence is TGTGCCAGCAGCTCCCAACCGGGGGGTCCCGAGCAGTACTTC.

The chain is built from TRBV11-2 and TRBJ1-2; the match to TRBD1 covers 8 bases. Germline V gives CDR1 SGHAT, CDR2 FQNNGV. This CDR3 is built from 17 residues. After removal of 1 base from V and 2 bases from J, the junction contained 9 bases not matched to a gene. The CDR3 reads CASSLGTGTGSNYGYTF. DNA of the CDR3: TGTGCCAGCAGCTTAGGGACCGGGACAGGATCCAACTATGGCTACACCTTC.

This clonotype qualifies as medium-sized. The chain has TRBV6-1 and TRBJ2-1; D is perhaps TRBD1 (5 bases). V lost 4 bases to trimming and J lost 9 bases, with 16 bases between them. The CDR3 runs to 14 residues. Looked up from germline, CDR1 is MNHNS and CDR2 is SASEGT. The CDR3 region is CASSGDEVGAEQFF. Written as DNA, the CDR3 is TGTGCCAGCAGTGGGGATGAGGTAGGGGCTGAGCAGTTCTTC.

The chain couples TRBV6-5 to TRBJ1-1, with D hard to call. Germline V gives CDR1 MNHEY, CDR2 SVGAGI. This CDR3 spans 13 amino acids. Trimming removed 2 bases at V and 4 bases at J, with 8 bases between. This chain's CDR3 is CASSYEGRTEAFF. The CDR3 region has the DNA TGTGCCAGCAGTTACGAAGGGCGCACTGAAGCTTTCTTT.

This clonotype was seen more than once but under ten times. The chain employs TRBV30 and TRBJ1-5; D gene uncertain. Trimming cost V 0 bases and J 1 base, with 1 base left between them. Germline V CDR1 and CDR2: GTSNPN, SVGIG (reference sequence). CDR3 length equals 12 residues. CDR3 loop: CAWSVSNQPQHF. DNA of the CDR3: TGTGCCTGGAGTGTAAGCAATCAGCCCCAGCATTTT.

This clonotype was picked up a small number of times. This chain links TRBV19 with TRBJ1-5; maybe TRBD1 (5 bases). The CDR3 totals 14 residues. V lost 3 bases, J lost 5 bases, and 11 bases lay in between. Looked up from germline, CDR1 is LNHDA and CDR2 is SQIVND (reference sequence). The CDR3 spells CASSMTDYYQPQHF. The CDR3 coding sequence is TGTGCCAGTAGTATGACAGATTATTATCAGCCCCAGCATTTT.

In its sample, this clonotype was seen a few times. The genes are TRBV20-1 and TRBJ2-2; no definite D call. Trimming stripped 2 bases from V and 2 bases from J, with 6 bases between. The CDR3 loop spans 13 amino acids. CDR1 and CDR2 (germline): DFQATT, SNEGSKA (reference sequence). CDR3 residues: CSARSLNTGELFF. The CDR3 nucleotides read TGCAGTGCTAGAAGCCTCAACACCGGGGAGCTGTTTTTT.

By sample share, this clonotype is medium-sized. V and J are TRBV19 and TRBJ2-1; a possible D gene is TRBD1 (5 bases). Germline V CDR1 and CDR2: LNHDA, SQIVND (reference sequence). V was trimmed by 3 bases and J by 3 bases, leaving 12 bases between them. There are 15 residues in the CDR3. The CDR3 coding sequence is TGTGCCAGTAGTATTCTCACAGGCAGCTACAATGAGCAGTTCTTC. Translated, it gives CASSILTGSYNEQFF.

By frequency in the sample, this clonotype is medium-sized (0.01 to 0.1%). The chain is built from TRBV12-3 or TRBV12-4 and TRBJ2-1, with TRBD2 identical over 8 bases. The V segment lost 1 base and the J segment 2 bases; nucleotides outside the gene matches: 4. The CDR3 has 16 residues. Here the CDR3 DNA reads TGTGCCAGCAGTTTAGTACTAGCGGCGACCTACAATGAGCAGTTCTTC. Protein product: CASSLVLAATYNEQFF.

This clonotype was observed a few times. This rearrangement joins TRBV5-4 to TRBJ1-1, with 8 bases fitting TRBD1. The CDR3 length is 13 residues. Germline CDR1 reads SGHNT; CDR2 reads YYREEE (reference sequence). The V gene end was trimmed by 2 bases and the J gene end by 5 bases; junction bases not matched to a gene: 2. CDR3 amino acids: CASSFRQGTEAFF. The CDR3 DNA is TGTGCCAGCAGCTTTAGACAGGGGACTGAAGCTTTCTTT.

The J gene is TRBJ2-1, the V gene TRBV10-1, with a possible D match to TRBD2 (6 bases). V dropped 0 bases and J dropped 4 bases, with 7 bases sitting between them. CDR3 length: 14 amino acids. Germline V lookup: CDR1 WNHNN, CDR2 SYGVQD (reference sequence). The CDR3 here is CASSESEGYNEQFF. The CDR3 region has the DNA TGCGCCAGCAGTGAGTCGGAGGGTTACAATGAGCAGTTCTTC.

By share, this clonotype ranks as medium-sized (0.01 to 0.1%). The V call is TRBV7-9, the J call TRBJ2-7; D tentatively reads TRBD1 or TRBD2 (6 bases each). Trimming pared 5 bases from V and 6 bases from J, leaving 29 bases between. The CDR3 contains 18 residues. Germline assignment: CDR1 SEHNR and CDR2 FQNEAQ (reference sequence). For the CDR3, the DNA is TGTGCCAGCAGCAAGAGGGGCTACAGGGTAGGAGGGCAGAGCGAGCAGTACTTC. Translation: CASSKRGYRVGGQSEQYF. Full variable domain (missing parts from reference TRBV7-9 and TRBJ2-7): DTGVSQNPRHKITKRGQNVTFRCDPISEHNRLYWYRQTLGQGPEFLTYFQNEAQLEKSRLLSDRFSAERPKGSFSTLEIQRTEQGDSAMYLCASSKRGYRVGGQSEQYFGPGTRLTVT.

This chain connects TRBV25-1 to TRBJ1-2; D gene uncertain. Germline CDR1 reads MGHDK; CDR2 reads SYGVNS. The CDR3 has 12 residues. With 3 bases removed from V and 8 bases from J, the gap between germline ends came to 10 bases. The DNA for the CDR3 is TGTGCCAGCAGTGACGGTGGTATCGGCTACACCTTC. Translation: CASSDGGIGYTF.

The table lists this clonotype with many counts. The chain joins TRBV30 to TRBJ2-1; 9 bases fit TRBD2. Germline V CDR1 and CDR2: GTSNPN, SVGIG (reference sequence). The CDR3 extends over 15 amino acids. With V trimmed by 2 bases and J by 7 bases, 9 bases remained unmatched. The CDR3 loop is CAWSRSLAGLNEQFF. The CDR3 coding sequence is TGTGCCTGGAGTAGAAGTCTAGCGGGATTAAATGAGCAGTTCTTC. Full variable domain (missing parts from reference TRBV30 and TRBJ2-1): SQTIHQWPATLVQPVGSPLSLECTVEGTSNPNLYWYRQAAGRGLQLLFYSVGIGQISSEVPQNLSASRPQDRQFILSSKKLLLSDSGFYLCAWSRSLAGLNEQFFGPGTRLTVL.

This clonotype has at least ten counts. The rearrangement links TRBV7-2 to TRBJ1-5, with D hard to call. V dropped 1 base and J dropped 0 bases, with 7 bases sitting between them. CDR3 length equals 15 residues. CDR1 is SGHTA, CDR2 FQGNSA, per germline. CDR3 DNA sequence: TGTGCCAGCAGCTTAGAACCCATTAGCAATCAGCCCCAGCATTTT. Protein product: CASSLEPISNQPQHF.

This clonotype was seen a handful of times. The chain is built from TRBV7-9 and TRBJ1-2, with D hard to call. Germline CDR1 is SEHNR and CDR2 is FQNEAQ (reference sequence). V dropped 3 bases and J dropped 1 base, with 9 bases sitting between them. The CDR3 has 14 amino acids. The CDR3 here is CASSLDGLNYGYTF. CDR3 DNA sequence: TGTGCCAGCAGCTTGGACGGACTTAACTATGGCTACACCTTC. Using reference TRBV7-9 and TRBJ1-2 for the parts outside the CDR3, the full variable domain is DTGVSQNPRHKITKRGQNVTFRCDPISEHNRLYWYRQTLGQGPEFLTYFQNEAQLEKSRLLSDRFSAERPKGSFSTLEIQRTEQGDSAMYLCASSLDGLNYGYTFGSGTRLTVV.

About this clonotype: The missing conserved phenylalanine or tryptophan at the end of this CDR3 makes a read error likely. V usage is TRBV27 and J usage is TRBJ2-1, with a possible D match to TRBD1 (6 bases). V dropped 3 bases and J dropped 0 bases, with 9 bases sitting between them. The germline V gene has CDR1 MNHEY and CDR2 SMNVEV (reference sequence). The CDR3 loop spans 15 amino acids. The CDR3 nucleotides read TGTGCCAGCAGTTTTAGGGGGTCCTCCTACAATGAGCAGTTCATC. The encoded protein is CASSFRGSSYNEQFI.

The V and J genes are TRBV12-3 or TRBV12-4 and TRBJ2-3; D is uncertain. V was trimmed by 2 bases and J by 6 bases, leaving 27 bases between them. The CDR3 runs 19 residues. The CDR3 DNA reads TGTGCCAGCAGTTTAATCCTTCGAAACGGGCCGCCTAGATGGGATACGCAGTATTTT. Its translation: CASSLILRNGPPRWDTQYF.

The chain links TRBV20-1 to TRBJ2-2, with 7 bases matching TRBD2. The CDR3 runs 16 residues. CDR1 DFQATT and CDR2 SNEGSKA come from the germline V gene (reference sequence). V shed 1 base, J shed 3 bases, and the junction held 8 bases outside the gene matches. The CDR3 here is CSARVTREFYTGELFF. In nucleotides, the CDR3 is TGCAGTGCTAGAGTTACGCGGGAGTTTTACACCGGGGAGCTGTTTTTT.

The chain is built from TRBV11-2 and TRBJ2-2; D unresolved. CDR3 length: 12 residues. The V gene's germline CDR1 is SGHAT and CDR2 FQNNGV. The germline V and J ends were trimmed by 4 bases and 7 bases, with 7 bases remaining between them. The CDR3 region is CASSSTGGELFF. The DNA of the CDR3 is TGTGCCAGCAGCTCAACTGGCGGGGAGCTGTTTTTT.

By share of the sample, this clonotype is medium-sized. The CDR3 region has the DNA TGTGCCAGCAGCAGCGGGAGGGAGGCCGGGGAGCTGTTTTTT. This encodes CASSSGREAGELFF. The chain combines TRBV6-6 with TRBJ2-2; 10 positions agree with TRBD2. V lost 6 bases, J lost 6 bases, and 4 bases stayed unmatched. CDR3 length equals 14 residues. Germline-derived CDR1 and CDR2 are MNHNY and SVGAGI (reference sequence).

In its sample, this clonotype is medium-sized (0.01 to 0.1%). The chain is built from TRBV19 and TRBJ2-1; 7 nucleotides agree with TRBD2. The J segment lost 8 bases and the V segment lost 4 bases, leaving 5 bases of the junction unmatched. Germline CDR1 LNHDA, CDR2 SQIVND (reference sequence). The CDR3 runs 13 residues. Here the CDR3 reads CASSTWGGYEQFF. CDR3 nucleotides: TGTGCCAGTAGTACCTGGGGGGGATATGAGCAGTTCTTC.

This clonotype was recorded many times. CDR3 sequence: CASSYYTGGRVGYTF. The CDR3 bases are TGTGCCAGCAGTTACTATACGGGTGGTCGAGTTGGCTACACCTTC. The rearrangement joins TRBV6-5 to TRBJ1-2; D uncertain. The CDR3 sequence is 15 residues long. V gave up 1 base and J gave up 7 bases, with 16 bases separating them. Germline loops: CDR1 MNHEY, CDR2 SVGAGI.

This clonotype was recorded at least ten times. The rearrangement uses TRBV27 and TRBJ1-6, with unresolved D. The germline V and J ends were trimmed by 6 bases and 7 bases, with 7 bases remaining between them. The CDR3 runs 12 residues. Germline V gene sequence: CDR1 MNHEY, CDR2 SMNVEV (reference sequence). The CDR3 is CASSIRNSPLHF. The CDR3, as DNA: TGTGCCAGCAGCATCAGGAATTCACCCCTCCACTTT.

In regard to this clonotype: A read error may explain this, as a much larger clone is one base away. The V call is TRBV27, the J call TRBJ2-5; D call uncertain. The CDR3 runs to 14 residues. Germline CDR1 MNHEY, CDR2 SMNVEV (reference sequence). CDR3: CASSLGGSQETQHF. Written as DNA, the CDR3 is TGTGCCAGCAGTTTAGGTGGAAGTCAAGAGACCCAGCACTTC.

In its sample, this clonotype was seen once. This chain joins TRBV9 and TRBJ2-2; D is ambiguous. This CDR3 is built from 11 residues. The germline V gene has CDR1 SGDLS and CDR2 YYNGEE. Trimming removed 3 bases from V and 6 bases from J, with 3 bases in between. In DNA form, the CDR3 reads TGTGCCAGCAGCGGCTCCGGGGAGCTGTTTTTT. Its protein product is CASSGSGELFF.

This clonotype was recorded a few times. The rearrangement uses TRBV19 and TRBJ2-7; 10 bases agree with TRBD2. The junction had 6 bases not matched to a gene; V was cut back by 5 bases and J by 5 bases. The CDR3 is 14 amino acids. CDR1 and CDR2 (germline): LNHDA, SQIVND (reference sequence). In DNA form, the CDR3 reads TGTGCCAGTAGTCGGAGACTAGCGGGCGACGAGCAGTACTTC. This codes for CASSRRLAGDEQYF.

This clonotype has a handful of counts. The CDR3 DNA reads TGTGCCAGCAGTTTCCTATCATCAGGGGGCTTTGCTGAAGCTTTCTTT. Residues: CASSFLSSGGFAEAFF. This chain uses TRBV28 with TRBJ1-1; 8 nucleotides agree with TRBD1. V trimming: 3 bases; J trimming: 6 bases; junction bases outside the gene matches: 12. Germline V CDR1 and CDR2: MDHEN, SYDVKM. The CDR3 is 16 residues long.

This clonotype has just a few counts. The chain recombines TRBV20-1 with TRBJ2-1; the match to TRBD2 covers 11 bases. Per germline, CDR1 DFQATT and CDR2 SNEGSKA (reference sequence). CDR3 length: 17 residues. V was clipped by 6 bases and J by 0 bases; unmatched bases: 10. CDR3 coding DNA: TGCAGTGCCTATTTCGGGACTAGCGGTCCCTCCTACAATGAGCAGTTCTTC. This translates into CSAYFGTSGPSYNEQFF.